This paragraph reports one T cell receptor beta chain. The antigen is undetermined. This specimen comes from a study of T cell repertoires in cytomegalovirus infection. Study-level background: From public TCR beta signatures came an indication of both CMV infection and matching HLA type.

J gave up 4 bases and V 8 bases, and 11 bases lay outside the gene matches. The V gene's germline CDR1 is MNHEY and CDR2 SMNVEV (reference sequence). The CDR3 is 15 residues long. Points from the study as a whole: CMV-specific HLA-C-restricted TCR beta clonotypes dominated the ex vivo response. Of the TCR beta families, the public ones yielded a cumulative frequency that identified carriers of CMV plus the relevant HLA.

TCRdb redid the calling of the reads with MiXCR, one entry per CDR3 protein. The sample comprises 90,000 to 120,000 distinct CDR3 sequences, about 22% of which are singletons, and about two fifths rests with the top ten. The chain is built from TRBV27 and TRBJ2-1; 7 nucleotides align to TRBD1. The sequence was obtained from a human donor in good health (CMV status not recorded). Some clones in this sample may be carry-over from other donors' samples. The sequencing sample was made of CD8+ T cells from PBMCs. The CDR3 protein is CASRIEGGAYNEQFF. Here the CDR3 DNA reads TGTGCCAGCCGAATCGAAGGGGGCGCTTACAATGAGCAGTTCTTC.